These 8 T cell receptor beta chains came from one sample sequenced in a study of T cells in localized non-small cell lung cancer. Assay used: immunoSEQ multiplex PCR; TCRdb lists only in-frame clones, some missing. Among tens of thousands of clones, 89% were seen once, and the ten largest hold approximately 10%. This sample comprised peripheral blood, obtained before any cancer treatment. The receptors were gathered from a woman aged 35-70 years with stage I lung adenocarcinoma.

The chain couples TRBV29-1 to TRBJ1-5; the D gene is possibly TRBD1 (5 bases). The CDR3 is 12 amino acids. Trimming shortened V by 6 bases and J by 4 bases, and 10 bases separated the two germline ends. CDR1 is SQVTM and CDR2 is ANQGSEA in the germline V gene. In DNA form, the CDR3 reads TGCAGCGTGGGGACGCATAATCAGCCCCAGCATTTT. This encodes CSVGTHNQPQHF. The full variable domain, completed using reference TRBV29-1 and TRBJ1-5, is SAVISQKPSRDICQRGTSLTIQCQVDSQVTMMFWYRQQPGQSLTLIATANQGSEATYESGFVIDKFPISRPNLTFSTLTVSNMSPEDSSIYLCSVGTHNQPQHFGDGTRLSIL.

This chain connects TRBV7-9 to TRBJ2-7; 9 nucleotides align to TRBD2. This CDR3 contains 17 residues. Losses at the gene ends were 5 bases for V and 3 bases for J; bases not matched to a gene: 14. Germline CDR1 reads SEHNR; CDR2 reads FQNEAQ (reference sequence). The CDR3 region has the DNA TGTGCCAGCAGCCCCCGGGTAGCGGGGGCGACTTTCTACGAGCAGTACTTC. Amino acid sequence: CASSPRVAGATFYEQYF.

The rearrangement joins TRBV7-2 to TRBJ1-6; D is uncertain. The CDR3 totals 11 residues. The V and J ends lost 5 bases and 7 bases respectively, with 3 bases between them. The germline CDR1 and CDR2 sequences are SGHTA and FQGNSA. The CDR3 here is CASSLNSPLHF. As DNA, the CDR3 is TGTGCCAGCAGCCTCAATTCACCCCTCCACTTT.

This clone was recorded only once. This rearrangement joins TRBV30 to TRBJ2-7, with a possible D match to TRBD2 (6 bases). V lost 1 base and J lost 0, with 10 bases in between. Per the germline V gene, CDR1 is GTSNPN and CDR2 is SVGIG (reference sequence). The CDR3 is 14 amino acids. CDR3: CAWSAGGNSYEQYF. In nucleotides, the CDR3 is TGTGCCTGGAGTGCGGGCGGGAACTCCTACGAGCAGTACTTC.

As regards this clone: Compared with germline, one end of the junction differs, possibly owing to a read error. The chain has TRBV5-4 and TRBJ2-5, with 9 nucleotides matching TRBD1. The CDR3 totals 15 residues. CDR1 SGHNT and CDR2 YYREEE come from the germline V gene (reference sequence). Here the CDR3 DNA reads TGTGCCAGCAGCTGGGGACAGGGCAGACAAGAGAGAGTAGACTTC. Residues: CASSWGQGRQERVDF.

The rearrangement uses TRBV7-9 and TRBJ1-6, with D unclear. The CDR3 is 16 residues long. Trimming cost V 5 bases and J 6 bases, with 17 bases left between them. Germline lookup yields CDR1 SEHNR and CDR2 FQNEAQ (reference sequence). CDR3 sequence (DNA): TGTGCCAGCAGCCCCGACCCCGCCTTGGTTAATTCACCCCTCCACTTT. Residues: CASSPDPALVNSPLHF.

The V and J genes are TRBV7-3 and TRBJ1-2; D might be TRBD1 (6 bases). The CDR3 consists of 13 residues. V lost 0 bases to trimming and J lost 6 bases, with 8 bases between them. Germline V gene sequence: CDR1 SGHTA, CDR2 FQGTGA. The CDR3 here is CASSLTGGNGYTF. The CDR3 coding sequence is TGTGCCAGCAGCTTAACGGGGGGCAATGGCTACACCTTC. Supplemented by reference TRBV7-3 and TRBJ1-2, the full variable domain reads GAGVSQTPSNKVTEKGKYVELRCDPISGHTALYWYRQSLGQGPEFLIYFQGTGAADDSGLPNDRFFAVRPEGSVSTLKIQRTERGDSAVYLCASSLTGGNGYTFGSGTRLTVV.

A word on this clone: The sample holds other DNA sequences that translate to the same CDR3. The chain's CDR3 is CASSLAGYGYTF. As DNA, the CDR3 is TGTGCCAGCAGTTTAGCAGGCTATGGCTACACCTTC. This rearrangement joins TRBV28 to TRBJ1-2, with no clear D. With 2 bases removed from V and 4 bases from J, the gap between germline ends came to 5 bases. This CDR3 region has 12 residues. Germline CDR1 MDHEN, CDR2 SYDVKM.